The present T cell receptor beta chain was sequenced within a study of T cells in localized non-small cell lung cancer. Study-wide results and limits: Sequence data derive from only one tumor region, so heterogeneity remains possible. Clonality of T cells reached its maximum in uninvolved adjacent lung, surpassing tumor. When the top 100 tumor clones were examined, a median around 61 of them also appeared in the adjacent lung, which was paired and uninvolved. Higher adjacent-lung clonality was associated with shorter survival.

Germline loops: CDR1 SEHNR, CDR2 FQNEAQ (reference sequence). This CDR3 spans 14 amino acids. V was trimmed by 6 bases and J by 9 bases, leaving 18 bases between them. A word on this clone: No antigen is known for it.

TCRdb keeps only in-frame clones here, not all; method: immunoSEQ multiplex PCR. The sample yields about 35,000 clones, approximately 90% seen once. The sample in question was peripheral blood mononuclear cells, obtained before any cancer treatment. This clonotype was sampled from a female donor at least 60 years old with stage II lung adenocarcinoma. The gene calls are TRBV7-9 and TRBJ1-5, with D perhaps TRBD1 (6 bases). Here the CDR3 DNA reads TGTGCCAGCAGTCAGGGACAACCCGTGGCGCCCCAGCATTTT. It translates to CASSQGQPVAPQHF.